Sequencing of this T cell receptor (beta chain) was carried out in a study of technical replicates of blood from a handful of donors listed by TCRdb under 2017. From the cysteine up to the phenylalanine, the CDR3 has a length of 13 residues. The read is trimmed to its CDR3 DNA, 39 bases read in frame from base 1. CDR1 and CDR2, looked up from the germline V gene, are MNHNS and SASEGT. Trimming removed 6 bases from V and 7 bases from J, leaving 16 bases between the germline ends. Receptors were amplified or captured by the immunoSEQ multiplex PCR assay. The source is immuneACCESS, and TCRdb retained only in-frame sequences with V and J called. Part of the clones is not carried over; for the studies checked, unresolved V genes explain less than half of this, and the remainder is unexplained. The table for this sample lists about 63,000 clones; around nine tenths of them were counted only once. The top ten constitute under 6.5% of the sample.

Worth noting for this clone: Its antigen is not yet known. Base qualities are not recorded, but no much larger clone differs from it by a single base.

The sample comprised PBMCs. This sequence was found in a human donor in good health. Some clones in this sample may be carry-over from other donors' samples. The sequence is built from TRBV6-1 and TRBJ2-7; D gene: possibly TRBD2, on 5 matching bases. The nucleotide sequence reads as follows: TGTGCCAGCAGCCTAATCCCTCCGGGGGAGCAGTACTTC. Its translation reads: CASSLIPPGEQYF.